A single sample gave rise to the 12 T cell receptor beta chains below, sequenced in a study of cytomegalovirus exposure and HLA in healthy donors. The PCR employed 60 Vbeta primers together with 13 Jbeta primers. TCRdb keeps only in-frame clones here, not all; method: immunoSEQ multiplex PCR. The sample has approximately 150,000 clones; 80% to 85% are singletons. Specimen: PBMCs. These TCRs come from a boy aged 2 to 10 in good health and CMV-seronegative.

Concerning this clone: The identical CDR3 is also encoded by other nucleotide sequences in the sample. This chain joins TRBV2 and TRBJ1-2; tentatively, D is TRBD1 (6 bases). Germline CDR1 is SNHLY and CDR2 is FYNNEI. V was pared by 6 bases and J by 7 bases, with 12 bases between. The CDR3 spans 12 residues. CDR3 loop: CASSTGLSGYTF. In nucleotides, the CDR3 is TGTGCCAGCAGCACAGGGCTATCTGGCTACACCTTC.

V and J are TRBV27 and TRBJ2-7; TRBD1 agrees at 10 bases. Germline CDR1 and CDR2: MNHEY and SMNVEV (reference sequence). The V and J ends lost 5 bases and 2 bases, in that order; junction bases with no gene match: 15. The CDR3 length is 18 residues. The CDR3 DNA reads TGTGCCAGCAGTCTTCGGGACAGGGGCTCCGACTTTCCCTACGAGCAGTACTTC. Its protein product is CASSLRDRGSDFPYEQYF.

The V gene is TRBV27, the J gene TRBJ1-2, with no clear D. CDR3 size: 13 residues. V lost 5 bases, J lost 3 bases, and 10 bases lay in between. Germline V gene sequence: CDR1 MNHEY, CDR2 SMNVEV (reference sequence). The CDR3 nucleotides are TGTGCCAGCAGTCGTACAGCAGACTATGGCTACACCTTC. Translation gives CASSRTADYGYTF.

The CDR3 coding sequence is TGTGCCAGTAGTGTAACTAGCGGGACCCTGGGGGACCAGTACTTC. Translated, it gives CASSVTSGTLGDQYF. The chain recombines TRBV19 with TRBJ2-5; 10 bases agree with TRBD2. This CDR3 has 15 residues. In germline, CDR1 is LNHDA, CDR2 SQIVND (reference sequence). Trimming removed 5 bases from V and 10 bases from J; junction bases left unmatched: 13.

Comment on this clone: The junction shows a germline mismatch at one end, possibly a read error. V usage is TRBV7-7 and J usage is TRBJ2-2; 8 bases are shared with TRBD2. The CDR3 is made up of 16 amino acids. The germline V gene has CDR1 SSHAT and CDR2 FNYEAQ (reference sequence). CDR3 sequence (DNA): TGTGCCAGCAGCTTAAGTCTCGGGGGGGGTGCCGGGGAGCTGGTTTTT. It codes for CASSLSLGGGAGELVF.

The chain is built from TRBV7-9 and TRBJ2-1, with TRBD2 matching over 8 bases. This CDR3 has 15 amino acids. Germline loops: CDR1 SEHNR, CDR2 FQNEAQ (reference sequence). V shed 7 bases, J shed 0 bases, and the junction held 5 bases outside the gene matches. CDR3 residues: CASTPSGSSYNEQFF. CDR3 DNA: TGTGCCAGCACCCCGAGCGGGAGCTCCTACAATGAGCAGTTCTTC. The whole variable domain, remainder taken from reference TRBV7-9 and TRBJ2-1, is DTGVSQNPRHKITKRGQNVTFRCDPISEHNRLYWYRQTLGQGPEFLTYFQNEAQLEKSRLLSDRFSAERPKGSFSTLEIQRTEQGDSAMYLCASTPSGSSYNEQFFGPGTRLTVL.

V gene TRBV28 combines with J gene TRBJ2-3, with unresolved D. The CDR3 totals 15 residues. The germline V gene has CDR1 MDHEN and CDR2 SYDVKM. The V end was cut by 3 bases, the J end by 2 bases, with 12 bases between. Here the CDR3 reads CASSFYSQNTDTQYF. The CDR3 region has the DNA TGTGCCAGCAGTTTCTATTCACAGAACACAGATACGCAGTATTTT.

J is TRBJ1-2 and V is TRBV2; D remains ambiguous. The CDR3 length is 13 residues. With 6 bases removed from V and 4 bases from J, the gap between germline ends came to 12 bases. CDR1 is SNHLY, CDR2 FYNNEI, per germline. The CDR3 region has the DNA TGTGCCAGCAGGGTCAGGATCATCTATGGCTACACCTTC. Amino acid sequence: CASRVRIIYGYTF.

The V call is TRBV5-1, the J call TRBJ2-2; possibly TRBD2 for D (6 bases). V lost 0 bases and J lost 5, with 11 bases in between. This CDR3 is 15 amino acids long. CDR1 is SGHRS and CDR2 is YFSETQ in the germline V gene. CDR3 nucleotides: TGCGCCAGCAGCTTGGATGGGGGGTTGACCGGGGAGCTGTTTTTT. Amino acid sequence: CASSLDGGLTGELFF.

The count of this clone is one. The CDR3 DNA reads as TGCGCCAGCAGCCAAAACGTCGCGCGGAGAATAAACACCGGGGAGCTGTTTTTT. It yields the protein CASSQNVARRINTGELFF. The J gene is TRBJ2-2, the V gene TRBV4-1; D remains unclear. This CDR3 contains 18 residues. Germline loops: CDR1 MGHRA, CDR2 YSYEKL. Trimming cost V 2 bases and J 2 bases, with 18 bases left between them.

For this clone: One junction end disagrees with the germline gene, perhaps due to a read error. The chain couples TRBV19 to TRBJ1-2; perhaps TRBD1 as D (5 bases). This CDR3 has 17 residues. Germline CDR1 reads LNHDA; CDR2 reads SQIVND (reference sequence). The DNA for the CDR3 is TGTGCCAGTAGTAGATTGGCAGGGATTATGAACTCCTATGTCTACACCTTC. Protein: CASSRLAGIMNSYVYTF.

The chain couples TRBV25-1 to TRBJ1-2; possibly TRBD1 for D (6 bases). Germline lookup yields CDR1 MGHDK and CDR2 SYGVNS. This CDR3 comprises 14 residues. The ends were cut back, 0 bases at V and 8 bases at J, with 13 bases in the middle. The DNA of the CDR3 is TGTGCCAGCAGTGAATATCCCGGACAGAGGGGCTACACCTTC. Its protein is CASSEYPGQRGYTF.